This TCR beta chain is from a study of blood T cell repertoires in COVID-19. CDR1 is SGHVT and CDR2 is SQSDAQ in the germline V gene. With 1 base removed from V and 0 bases from J, the gap between germline ends came to 10 bases. This CDR3 has 16 amino acids. TCRdb keeps only in-frame clones here, not all; method: immunoSEQ multiplex PCR. The table includes roughly 230,000 clones, about 87% detected once. The sequence derives from an older man with acute or convalescent COVID-19. The chain has TRBV7-4 and TRBJ2-1; D is uncertain. Sequenced input: peripheral blood. CDR3 in amino acids: CASSLVTPSSYNEQFF. The CDR3 bases are TGTGCCAGCAGCTTAGTAACCCCGAGCTCCTACAATGAGCAGTTCTTC.